This T cell receptor beta chain was identified in a study of blood T cell repertoires in COVID-19. J was trimmed by 3 bases and V by 4 bases; bases with no gene match: 4. Germline loops: CDR1 MGHRA, CDR2 YSYEKL. The CDR3 has 14 amino acids. How the authors handled the data: Reference gene primers were amplified, and this amplification served to estimate nucleated cell counts. Produced via immunoSEQ multiplex PCR; TCRdb's table is partial and in-frame only. The D gene and trimming were derived from the DNA, and the V and J assignments and clone size from that table. The sample holds over 60,000 clones, 60% to 85% seen once.

The specimen was peripheral blood. The sequence was collected from a human donor in a cohort sampled during active COVID-19. The chain employs TRBV4-1 and TRBJ2-7; 9 bases are shared with TRBD1. Here the CDR3 reads CASSLEGQGYEQYF. CDR3 bases: TGCGCCAGCAGCCTCGAGGGACAGGGCTACGAGCAGTACTTC.